This TCR beta chain was recovered during a study of early T cells in non-severe SARS-CoV-2 infection. The CDR3 is 12 amino acids. Looked up from germline, CDR1 is MNHEY and CDR2 is SVGEGT. V lost 10 bases to trimming and J lost 4 bases, with 13 bases between them. Study conclusions and caveats: Database matching using VDJdb favored anti-spike CD8 responses, with private and CD4 specificities left missing.

This clonotype has just a few counts. Its cognate antigen is unknown. MiXCR was run by TCRdb on the 5' RACE reads, yielding one entry per CDR3 protein. The sample has some 80,000 distinct CDR3 sequences, about 12% seen once; the top ten hold over 6.5%. The clonotype was recovered from an adult who was a healthcare worker with PCR-confirmed SARS-CoV-2 infection or an uninfected control (not recorded which). The genes are TRBV6-2 or TRBV6-3 and TRBJ1-2, with no clear D. Input material: whole blood. In nucleotides, the CDR3 is TGTGCCACCACCGCCTGGGGCTATGGCTACACCTTC. Translating gives CATTAWGYGYTF.